The clone carrying this TCR beta chain was observed a few times. The source of the sample is a study of PD-L1 blockade in urothelial cancer. Study-level background: Median blood clonality was around 0.074, with tens of thousands of unique TCRs.

Repertoires were generated with immunoSEQ multiplex PCR, while TCRdb's copy carries only in-frame clones and drops some. Altogether about 41,000 clones are present, 82% being singletons, with the ten largest covering around 18%. This CDR3 spans 12 amino acids. Germline V gene sequence: CDR1 LNHDA, CDR2 SQIVND (reference sequence). V was pared by 1 base and J by 5 bases, with 2 bases between. The sequenced sample was PBMCs, obtained around atezolizumab (anti-PD-L1) treatment. The sequence was obtained from a man aged 60 to 75 with urothelial cancer. The V and J genes are TRBV19 and TRBJ1-4; unclear D gene. This CDR3 reads CASSIANEKLFF. CDR3 sequence (DNA): TGTGCCAGTAGTATAGCAAATGAAAAACTGTTTTTT.